Below, one T cell receptor beta chain is given with its context. Naive CD8 populations comprised CD45RO-negative cells positively selected for CCR7, excluding terminally differentiated effector memory CD45RA+ cells. The protocol was immunoSEQ multiplex PCR, while the TCRdb copy is restricted to in-frame clones and leaves out a portion. The sample has about 2,100,000 clones; approximately 94% are singletons. This record comes from a study of shared clonotypes between healthy human individuals. Germline values: CDR1 SGHAT, CDR2 FQNNGV. The CDR3 covers 16 residues. V was pared by 7 bases and J by 0 bases, with 17 bases between.

The rearrangement joins TRBV11-2 to TRBJ2-3; D is undetermined. The source is a man aged 18 to 30 in good health. Some clones in this sample may be carry-over from other donors' samples. Sequencing input: naive CD8+ T cells from PBMCs. The CDR3 DNA follows: TGTGCCAGCACCTCACTACATATACTTAGCACAGATACGCAGTATTTT. It yields the protein CASTSLHILSTDTQYF.